The 14 T cell receptor beta chains listed next were all sequenced from one sample in a study of technical replicates of blood from several donors. Profiling relied on immunoSEQ multiplex PCR, and the TCRdb table lists in-frame clones only, not all of them. The profile shows 51,000 or so clones, more than 85% of them singletons. The specimen was PBMCs. The receptors were gathered from a human donor in good health. Some clones in this sample may be carry-over from other donors' samples.

V and J are TRBV25-1 and TRBJ2-5, with 7 positions matching TRBD1. This CDR3 spans 15 amino acids. Germline CDR1 MGHDK, CDR2 SYGVNS. V was clipped by 3 bases and J by 4 bases; unmatched bases: 8. The CDR3 region is CASSETGSIPETQYF. As DNA, the CDR3 is TGTGCCAGCAGTGAGACAGGGTCTATTCCAGAGACCCAGTACTTC.

V and J are TRBV6-5 and TRBJ1-1; 7 positions agree with TRBD1. V was clipped by 6 bases and J by 8 bases; unmatched bases: 9. The CDR3 is made up of 13 amino acids. Looked up from germline, CDR1 is MNHEY and CDR2 is SVGAGI. The CDR3 protein is CASSPDRVGEAFF. DNA for the CDR3: TGTGCCAGCAGCCCTGACAGGGTTGGGGAAGCTTTCTTT.

The rearrangement links TRBV27 to TRBJ1-2, with TRBD1 identical over 12 bases. Germline lookup yields CDR1 MNHEY and CDR2 SMNVEV (reference sequence). The V gene end was trimmed by 9 bases and the J gene end by 8 bases; junction bases not matched to a gene: 7. The CDR3 has 13 amino acids. In DNA, the CDR3 is TGTGCCAGTACCGGGACAGGGGGCGGGGGCTACACCTTC. The encoded protein is CASTGTGGGGYTF.

The chain uses TRBV4-2 and TRBJ1-1; D is uncertain. V lost 0 bases to trimming and J lost 1 base, with 18 bases between them. From germline, CDR1 is LGHNA and CDR2 YNFKEQ. This CDR3 contains 18 residues. CDR3 residues: CASSQELEVGSGNTEAFF. The CDR3 DNA reads as TGTGCCAGCAGCCAAGAATTAGAGGTCGGGTCGGGGAACACTGAAGCTTTCTTT.

The chain links TRBV7-9 to TRBJ2-5; D might be TRBD2 (6 bases). V dropped 2 bases and J dropped 3 bases, with 10 bases sitting between them. CDR3 length: 14 residues. CDR1 and CDR2 (germline): SEHNR, FQNEAQ (reference sequence). In DNA, the CDR3 is TGTGCCAGCAGCTTAAGATTAGCGGAAGAGACCCAGTACTTC. This translates into CASSLRLAEETQYF.

The chain recombines TRBV7-3 with TRBJ2-2; D remains ambiguous. The length of the CDR3 is 14 residues. Trimming cost V 5 bases and J 1 base, with 8 bases left between them. From germline, CDR1 is SGHTA and CDR2 FQGTGA. The CDR3 bases are TGTGCCAGCAGCCCAACGAGGAACACCGGGGAGCTGTTTTTT. This gives the protein CASSPTRNTGELFF.

The genes are TRBV12-5 and TRBJ1-2; TRBD1 aligns across 8 bases. The CDR3 extends over 15 amino acids. Per germline, CDR1 LGHNT and CDR2 FRNRAP. The ends lost 0 bases at V and 7 bases at J; junction bases unmatched: 7. CDR3 protein: CASGLVDRADVGYTF. DNA of the CDR3: TGTGCTAGTGGTTTGGTGGACAGGGCGGATGTTGGCTACACCTTC.

This chain uses TRBV7-2 with TRBJ1-1; TRBD1 is a possible D gene (5 bases). Trimming pared 4 bases from V and 4 bases from J, leaving 13 bases between. The CDR3 runs 14 residues. CDR1 SGHTA and CDR2 FQGNSA come from the germline V gene. CDR3 in amino acids: CASSSQGRSTEAFF. DNA for the CDR3: TGTGCCAGCAGCTCGCAGGGAAGGAGCACTGAAGCTTTCTTT.

With regard to this clone: Just one base apart from a much larger clone, this may be a read error. V is TRBV5-6 and J is TRBJ1-6; TRBD1 matches at 10 bases. V shed 3 bases and J 5 bases; nucleotides not matched to a gene: 2. CDR3 length: 15 residues. CDR1 and CDR2 from the germline V gene are SGHDT and YYEEEE. In DNA, the CDR3 is TGTGCCAGCAGCTCCGGGACAGGGGATAATTCACCCCTCCACTTT. It specifies CASSSGTGDNSPLHF. Complete variable domain (other parts from reference TRBV5-6 and TRBJ1-6): DAGVTQSPTHLIKTRGQQVTLRCSPKSGHDTVSWYQQALGQGPQFIFQYYEEEERQRGNFPDRFSGHQFPNYSSELNVNALLLGDSALYLCASSSGTGDNSPLHFGNGTRLTVT.

The gene calls are TRBV28 and TRBJ1-1; 7 bases align to TRBD1. The junction had 15 bases not matched to a gene; V was cut back by 7 bases and J by 1 base. Germline CDR1 MDHEN, CDR2 SYDVKM. The CDR3 contains 17 residues. CDR3 residues: CASNVDLQGVANTEAFF. The CDR3 coding sequence is TGTGCCAGCAACGTTGATCTGCAGGGGGTAGCGAACACTGAAGCTTTCTTT.

The genes are TRBV5-1 and TRBJ2-2; D perhaps matches TRBD1 (6 bases). CDR1 and CDR2 (germline): SGHRS, YFSETQ. This CDR3 region has 14 residues. V was clipped by 6 bases and J by 2 bases, with 11 bases between them. CDR3 DNA sequence: TGCGCCAGCAACACAGGGTTAAACACCGGGGAGCTGTTTTTT. Amino acids: CASNTGLNTGELFF.

CDR3 DNA: TGTGCCAGCAGTGGGGGGAGACAAGGGGGCCAGCCCCAGCATTTT. Protein: CASSGGRQGGQPQHF. The chain has TRBV6-1 and TRBJ1-5, with 7 bases matching TRBD1. CDR3 size: 15 residues. J was trimmed by 7 bases and V by 4 bases; bases with no gene match: 10. Germline V lookup: CDR1 MNHNS, CDR2 SASEGT.

The chain is built from TRBV6-5 and TRBJ2-3, with 7 bases identical to TRBD2. Germline assignment: CDR1 MNHEY and CDR2 SVGAGI. The CDR3 sequence is 13 residues long. Trimming cost V 8 bases and J 4 bases; bases outside gene matches: 6. CDR3 in amino acids: CASGGTISDTQYF. The CDR3 DNA reads as TGTGCCAGCGGAGGGACTATTTCAGATACGCAGTATTTT.

The V and J genes are TRBV7-9 and TRBJ1-4; 7 bases align to TRBD1. The germline V gene has CDR1 SEHNR and CDR2 FQNEAQ (reference sequence). The length of the CDR3 is 15 residues. The ends lost 1 base at V and 5 bases at J; junction bases unmatched: 4. The CDR3 is CASSLGGQSNEKLFF. CDR3 DNA sequence: TGTGCCAGCAGCTTAGGGGGACAGTCAAATGAAAAACTGTTTTTT.